This TCR beta chain was documented in a study of T cells in Graves' hyperthyroidism and ophthalmopathy. Hyperthyroidism had been newly diagnosed in patients aged 18 to 65, and its duration was under 2 months. From germline, CDR1 is SGHNT and CDR2 YENEEA. The CDR3 is 13 residues long. V was cut by 6 bases and J by 1 base, with 9 bases left in between. Overall study findings and caveats: A model of 13 V-J features distinguished ophthalmopathy from stable hyperthyroidism.

It was RNA transcripts that yielded the amplified TCR beta CDR3 regions. An initial round of RT-PCR targeting the TCR CDR3 relied on the HTBI primer set. Using its own MiXCR run on the multiplex PCR reads, TCRdb lists one record per CDR3 protein. Here the sample spans 450,000 to 600,000 distinct CDR3 sequences, 12% to 15% being singletons. This clonotype was observed at least ten times. No antigen is known for it. The sequencing input was blood. This chain uses TRBV11-3 with TRBJ2-5; D is perhaps TRBD2 (6 bases). This receptor was identified in a woman between 40 and 50 years old with Graves' hyperthyroidism. CDR3 nucleotides: TGTGCCAGCAGACCGGGGGTCCAAGAGACCCAGTACTTC. It encodes CASRPGVQETQYF.